The rows below give T cell receptor beta chains drawn from one sample of a study of OX40 agonist ivuxolimab in advanced cancers. The assay was immunoSEQ multiplex PCR, and TCRdb's table has in-frame clones only and misses some. In the table there are roughly 61,000 clones, roughly nine tenths of which are singletons. The starting material was CD4+ or CD8+ T cells sorted from blood, obtained in a trial of the OX40 agonist ivuxolimab. The receptors were gathered from an adult with an advanced solid tumor such as melanoma, head and neck, liver or kidney cancer. CDR3s include the opening cysteine and the closing phenylalanine or tryptophan. The D gene is left open where the match is weak. Not all rows give a size; the values are once, few, many and, for expanded clones, a class.

V	J	D	size	CDR3	DNA
TRBV9	TRBJ1-3	.	.	CASSPSWGYSGNTIYF	TGTGCCAGCAGCCCCTCCTGGGGTTACTCTGGAAACACCATATATTTT
TRBV29-1	TRBJ2-7	TRBD2	.	CSGGTSGGDEQYF	TGCAGCGGGGGGACTAGCGGGGGGGACGAGCAGTACTTC
TRBV7-2	TRBJ1-3	.	.	CASRTDLGGNTIYF	TGTGCCAGCAGGACCGATCTTGGTGGAAACACCATATATTTT
TRBV9	TRBJ2-3	TRBD2	.	CASSLGTSGPSTDTQYF	TGTGCCAGCAGCCTCGGGACTAGCGGGCCTAGCACAGATACGCAGTATTTT
TRBV6-5	TRBJ1-1	.	.	CATRDTFGTEAFF	TGTGCCACCAGGGACACTTTCGGGACTGAAGCTTTCTTT
TRBV5-1	TRBJ2-3	.	.	CASSPHGGGGDTQYF	TGCGCCAGCAGCCCACATGGGGGGGGCGGAGATACGCAGTATTTT
TRBV18	TRBJ2-3	TRBD1	.	CASSDLRTGTSTDTQYF	TGTGCCAGCTCAGACCTAAGGACAGGGACTAGCACAGATACGCAGTATTTT
TRBV13	TRBJ2-1	.	.	CASSFPLARNEQFF	TGTGCCAGCAGCTTCCCGCTAGCCCGCAATGAGCAGTTCTTC
TRBV6-5	TRBJ1-1	TRBD1	.	CASRLMTGTEAFF	TGTGCCAGCAGACTCATGACAGGGACTGAAGCTTTCTTT
TRBV15	TRBJ2-7	.	.	CATSRDFRDTYEQYF	TGTGCCACCAGCAGAGATTTCAGGGACACCTACGAGCAGTACTTC
TRBV21-1	TRBJ2-2	.	.	CASSKTGHGELFF	TGTGCCAGCAGCAAAACAGGGCACGGGGAGCTGTTTTTT
TRBV6-5	TRBJ1-2	TRBD1	.	CASSPTGDYGYTF	TGTGCCAGCAGTCCCACAGGGGACTATGGCTACACCTTC
TRBV4-2	TRBJ2-7	TRBD1	.	CASSFRGQDEQYF	TGTGCCAGCAGCTTCAGGGGGCAGGACGAGCAGTACTTC
TRBV5-1	TRBJ1-3	.	.	CASSLDWILSGNTIYF	TGCGCCAGCAGCTTGGATTGGATACTCTCTGGAAACACCATATATTTT
TRBV2	TRBJ2-7	.	.	CATLDTSYEQYF	TGTGCCACGTTGGACACCTCCTACGAGCAGTACTTC
TRBV28	TRBJ1-1	.	.	CASRIQGWTEAFF	TGTGCCAGCAGAATCCAGGGGTGGACTGAAGCTTTCTTT
TRBV27	TRBJ2-7	.	once	CASTPTGMSYEQYF	TGTGCCAGCACCCCGACAGGCATGTCCTACGAGCAGTACTTC
TRBV27	TRBJ2-1	TRBD2	once	CASKVVGGGYNEQFF	TGTGCCAGCAAGGTAGTGGGGGGGGGCTACAATGAGCAGTTCTTC
TRBV7-9	TRBJ2-1	.	.	CASSWGVEQFF	TGTGCCAGCAGCTGGGGGGTTGAGCAGTTCTTC
TRBV6-1	TRBJ2-7	.	.	CASSEASWRGSYYEQYF	TGTGCCAGCAGTGAAGCGAGTTGGAGGGGGAGCTACTACGAGCAGTACTTC
TRBV2	TRBJ1-1	.	.	CASSPLGLGGTEAFF	TGTGCCAGCAGTCCTCTGGGGTTGGGGGGCACTGAAGCTTTCTTT
TRBV27	TRBJ2-3	TRBD2	.	CASSLSGEGDTQYF	TGTGCCAGCAGTTTAAGCGGGGAGGGGGATACGCAGTATTTT
TRBV14	TRBJ2-1	.	.	CASSQEILTDEQFF	TGTGCCAGCAGCCAAGAAATCCTAACGGATGAGCAGTTCTTC
TRBV28	TRBJ1-4	.	.	CASRITTDANEKLFF	TGTGCCAGCAGGATAACGACAGATGCGAATGAAAAACTGTTTTTT
TRBV6-5	TRBJ2-1	TRBD2	once	CASQLAGGTEQFF	TGTGCCAGTCAACTAGCGGGGGGTACTGAGCAGTTCTTC
TRBV2	TRBJ2-1	.	.	CASNVGIDREYISYNEQFF	TGTGCCAGCAATGTGGGCATAGACAGAGAGTATATCTCCTACAATGAGCAGTTCTTC
TRBV7-9	TRBJ2-7	.	.	CASSLDQGNEQYF	TGTGCCAGCAGCTTAGACCAGGGAAACGAGCAGTACTTC
TRBV6-5	TRBJ2-2	.	.	CASSLTESGELFF	TGTGCCAGCAGTTTAACCGAATCCGGGGAGCTGTTTTTT
TRBV19	TRBJ2-2	TRBD1	once	CASAEGAVGELFF	TGTGCCAGTGCCGAGGGGGCGGTCGGGGAGCTGTTTTTT
TRBV6-1	TRBJ1-2	.	.	CASKIDLRGYGYTF	TGTGCCAGCAAGATCGACCTAAGGGGCTATGGCTACACCTTC
TRBV10-3	TRBJ1-2	.	.	CAISESPSGYGYTF	TGTGCCATCAGTGAGTCTCCATCAGGGTATGGCTACACCTTC